The table lists the clone carrying this T cell receptor (beta chain) with a few counts. Antigen: not known. Germline V gives CDR1 SGHKS, CDR2 YYEKEE (reference sequence). The CDR3 extends over 16 amino acids. The ends were cut back, 3 bases at V and 4 bases at J, with 19 bases in the middle. The data belong to a study of cytomegalovirus exposure and HLA in healthy donors. The study's findings and limits: Overall, some 160 TCR beta chains were annotated as cytomegalovirus-associated. For most TCR sequences rarity was the rule, although some public TCRs occurred in many donors.

Assay: immunoSEQ multiplex PCR; the TCRdb copy retains only in-frame clones and omits some. Here the sample spans about 82,000 clones, 85% to 95% being singletons. The chain is built from TRBV5-5 and TRBJ1-1; D not certain. The sequencing input was PBMCs. This clonotype originated in a woman in her late teens or twenties in good health and CMV-seronegative. This chain's CDR3 is CASSSKSPRVSTEAFF. For the CDR3, the DNA is TGTGCCAGCAGCTCAAAAAGCCCGCGGGTTTCCACTGAAGCTTTCTTT.